This T cell receptor (beta chain) was recovered during a study of T cells in Graves' hyperthyroidism and ophthalmopathy (dated by TCRdb to about 2019). A note on the overall study: Peripheral blood was sampled at the time of initial diagnosis, prior to any treatment. To identify TCR V-J signatures that set the groups apart, the researchers used a discovery cohort of more than 95 patients, made up of 40 to 45 with Graves' ophthalmopathy and about 59 with stable Graves' hyperthyroidism. An independent validation cohort of 18 to 20 hyperthyroidism patients and more than 15 patients who later progressed to ophthalmopathy tested prospective prediction of ophthalmopathy. The 75 to 100 discovery patients were randomly split 7:3 into training and test sets. The study also compared thyroid tissue and blood T-cell repertoires from five or six Graves' hyperthyroidism patients. Once sampling was done, hyperthyroidism patients were given methimazole at a starting dose of 30 mg daily, whereas ophthalmopathy patients were given high-dose intravenous methylprednisolone. The paper reports TCR Vbeta CDR3 sequencing of more than 120 peripheral blood samples: fewer than 50 ophthalmopathy, under 80 hyperthyroidism and roughly 17 progressor patients.

The research as a whole found: Most expanded thyroid clonotypes (frequency above 0.001) were also detected in blood, suggesting blood repertoires may reflect thyroid immune responses. During validation, the model predicted progression to ophthalmopathy a median of about 5.9 months ahead of onset, with roughly 65% sensitivity and 72.22% specificity. Sample size was not statistically predetermined, and blinding of investigators to group allocation was not performed. Ophthalmopathy was separated from stable hyperthyroidism by a 13 V-J signature model, with roughly 88% sensitivity and 81% to 82% specificity obtained in cross-validation and 80%/75% obtained in testing.

The table lists this clonotype with many counts. This clone's antigen is unknown. The sample holds no much larger clone one base away, and base qualities are not on file. Ophthalmopathy patients had moderately to severely active disease, with a Clinical Activity Score of 3 or more, a NOSPECS grade of 4 or more, and a disease duration of less than 3 months. Exclusion was applied to patients with uncontrolled infections, other autoimmune diseases, pregnancy or lactation. Clinical symptoms, serum thyroxine and TRAb, thyroid ultrasound, and orbital computed tomography formed the basis for the diagnoses. Ficoll-Paque density gradient centrifugation was used to isolate PBMCs from around 10 ml of fresh peripheral blood. Trizol reagent was used to extract total RNA, and RNA quality was then checked on an Agilent 2100 Bioanalyzer. Amplification of TCR beta CDR3 regions was carried out from RNA transcripts. A first-round RT-PCR of the TCR CDR3 used the HTBI primer set with the Qiagen OneStep RT-PCR kit. A second multiplex PCR round built the libraries, followed by size selection and purification. Paired-end sequencing of the libraries was performed with 100 bp reads on an Illumina HiSeq2000. As for the original processing: SOAPnuke was used to process the raw data, removing reads that contained adapters or uncalled bases, had a mean Phred below 15, or lacked an exact match to the constant primer or identifier. High-quality paired reads were merged using COPE v1.2.5, and each unique nucleotide sequence was defined as a clonotype. Clonotypes were aligned to IMGT TRBV, TRBD and TRBJ reference segments using MiTCR v1.1. Analysis was restricted to V-J combinations with a frequency above 0.0001, which covered roughly 99% of repertoires. The TCS score was defined as the ratio of F50 (clonal expansion) to E x V (chaos), calculated using BLOSUM62-based TCRdist between CDR3 peptides within each V-J. Welch's t-statistics and random forest reduced some 510 V-J features to under 15, which were used in a naive Bayes classifier (R e1071). TCRdb passed the public sequencing reads through fastp at Q25 and MiXCR, retaining productive beta sequences. Rows are combined by CDR3 protein, so each entry shows the most common genes and DNA. Here the V and J calls rest on TCRdb's processing, not on the authors' analysis. Recorded for this sample are about 500,000 distinct CDR3 sequences; over 15% of them occurred a single time. The ten largest account for 15% to 20% of the sample.

The germline V end is reduced by 4 bases and the J end by 5 bases; junction bases left unmatched: 10. Including cysteine and phenylalanine, the CDR3 has 15 amino acids. Solely the CDR3 DNA is kept, with 45 bases framed from the first base. Taken from the germline V gene, the CDR1 and CDR2 loops are MNHNS and SASEGT. Sequenced: blood. This receptor was obtained from a woman under 30 with Graves' ophthalmopathy. This chain is built from TRBV6-1 and TRBJ2-5; 7 junctional bases match TRBD1. The CDR3 loop reads CASSGYRGPGETQYF. The sequenced DNA: TGTGCCAGCAGTGGCTACAGGGGACCGGGCGAGACCCAGTACTTC.